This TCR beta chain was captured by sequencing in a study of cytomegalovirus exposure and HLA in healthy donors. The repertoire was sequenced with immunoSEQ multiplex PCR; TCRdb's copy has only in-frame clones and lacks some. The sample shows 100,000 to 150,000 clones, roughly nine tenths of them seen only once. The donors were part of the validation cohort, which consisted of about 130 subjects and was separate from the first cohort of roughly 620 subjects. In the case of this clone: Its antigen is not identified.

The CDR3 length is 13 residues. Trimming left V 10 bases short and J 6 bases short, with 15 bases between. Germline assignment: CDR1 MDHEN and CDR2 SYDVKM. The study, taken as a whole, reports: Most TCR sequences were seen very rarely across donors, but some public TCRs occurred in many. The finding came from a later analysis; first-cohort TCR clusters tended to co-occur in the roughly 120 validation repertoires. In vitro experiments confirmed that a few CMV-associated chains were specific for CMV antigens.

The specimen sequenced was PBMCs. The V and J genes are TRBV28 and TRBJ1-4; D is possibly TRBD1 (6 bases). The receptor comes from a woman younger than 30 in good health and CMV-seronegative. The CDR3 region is CATRGAKDEKLFF. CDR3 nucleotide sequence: TGTGCCACCCGGGGGGCGAAGGATGAAAAACTGTTTTTT.